Only a few counts were recorded for the clone carrying this T cell receptor beta chain. This table comes from immunoSEQ multiplex PCR, and its TCRdb copy is limited to in-frame clones, with some not included. This sample carries over 80,000 clones, roughly nine tenths of them seen once, and the ten largest clones take more than 0.95%. This sample is drawn from a study of OX40 agonist ivuxolimab in advanced cancers. V dropped 0 bases and J dropped 3 bases, with 11 bases sitting between them. Germline V gives CDR1 SQVTM, CDR2 ANQGSEA. The CDR3 is made up of 14 amino acids. Sample: CD4+ or CD8+ T cells sorted from blood, taken in a trial of the OX40 agonist ivuxolimab. The chain couples TRBV29-1 to TRBJ2-5, with a tentative D call TRBD2 (5 bases). The origin of this receptor is an adult with an advanced solid tumor such as melanoma, head and neck, liver or kidney cancer. The CDR3 sequence: CSVEDRGREETQYF. The CDR3 nucleotides read TGCAGCGTTGAAGATCGGGGTCGGGAAGAGACCCAGTACTTC.